This T cell receptor beta chain was sequenced for a study of brain metastases from non-small cell lung cancer. Study-wide results and caveats: Compared with their matched primary tumors, around 60% of brain metastases showed expanded T-cell clones. Fewer infiltrating T cells were found in brain metastases than primaries. TCR repertoires overlapped largely between brain metastases and matched primaries.

About this clone itself: Its specificity is not known.

The repertoire was sequenced with immunoSEQ multiplex PCR; TCRdb's copy has only in-frame clones and lacks some. The sample consists of roughly 2,000 clones, 91% of them appearing once. The length of the CDR3 is 13 residues. V was trimmed by 1 base and J by 8 bases, leaving 11 bases between them. The chain has TRBV12-3 or TRBV12-4 and TRBJ1-1; possibly TRBD1 for D (5 bases). This sequence originates from a donor at least 40 years old with non-small cell lung cancer. Sequencing input: primary lung tumor tissue. The CDR3 DNA reads TGTGCCAGCAGTTTAGTCGGGAAGGGGGAAGCTTTCTTT. Protein product: CASSLVGKGEAFF.